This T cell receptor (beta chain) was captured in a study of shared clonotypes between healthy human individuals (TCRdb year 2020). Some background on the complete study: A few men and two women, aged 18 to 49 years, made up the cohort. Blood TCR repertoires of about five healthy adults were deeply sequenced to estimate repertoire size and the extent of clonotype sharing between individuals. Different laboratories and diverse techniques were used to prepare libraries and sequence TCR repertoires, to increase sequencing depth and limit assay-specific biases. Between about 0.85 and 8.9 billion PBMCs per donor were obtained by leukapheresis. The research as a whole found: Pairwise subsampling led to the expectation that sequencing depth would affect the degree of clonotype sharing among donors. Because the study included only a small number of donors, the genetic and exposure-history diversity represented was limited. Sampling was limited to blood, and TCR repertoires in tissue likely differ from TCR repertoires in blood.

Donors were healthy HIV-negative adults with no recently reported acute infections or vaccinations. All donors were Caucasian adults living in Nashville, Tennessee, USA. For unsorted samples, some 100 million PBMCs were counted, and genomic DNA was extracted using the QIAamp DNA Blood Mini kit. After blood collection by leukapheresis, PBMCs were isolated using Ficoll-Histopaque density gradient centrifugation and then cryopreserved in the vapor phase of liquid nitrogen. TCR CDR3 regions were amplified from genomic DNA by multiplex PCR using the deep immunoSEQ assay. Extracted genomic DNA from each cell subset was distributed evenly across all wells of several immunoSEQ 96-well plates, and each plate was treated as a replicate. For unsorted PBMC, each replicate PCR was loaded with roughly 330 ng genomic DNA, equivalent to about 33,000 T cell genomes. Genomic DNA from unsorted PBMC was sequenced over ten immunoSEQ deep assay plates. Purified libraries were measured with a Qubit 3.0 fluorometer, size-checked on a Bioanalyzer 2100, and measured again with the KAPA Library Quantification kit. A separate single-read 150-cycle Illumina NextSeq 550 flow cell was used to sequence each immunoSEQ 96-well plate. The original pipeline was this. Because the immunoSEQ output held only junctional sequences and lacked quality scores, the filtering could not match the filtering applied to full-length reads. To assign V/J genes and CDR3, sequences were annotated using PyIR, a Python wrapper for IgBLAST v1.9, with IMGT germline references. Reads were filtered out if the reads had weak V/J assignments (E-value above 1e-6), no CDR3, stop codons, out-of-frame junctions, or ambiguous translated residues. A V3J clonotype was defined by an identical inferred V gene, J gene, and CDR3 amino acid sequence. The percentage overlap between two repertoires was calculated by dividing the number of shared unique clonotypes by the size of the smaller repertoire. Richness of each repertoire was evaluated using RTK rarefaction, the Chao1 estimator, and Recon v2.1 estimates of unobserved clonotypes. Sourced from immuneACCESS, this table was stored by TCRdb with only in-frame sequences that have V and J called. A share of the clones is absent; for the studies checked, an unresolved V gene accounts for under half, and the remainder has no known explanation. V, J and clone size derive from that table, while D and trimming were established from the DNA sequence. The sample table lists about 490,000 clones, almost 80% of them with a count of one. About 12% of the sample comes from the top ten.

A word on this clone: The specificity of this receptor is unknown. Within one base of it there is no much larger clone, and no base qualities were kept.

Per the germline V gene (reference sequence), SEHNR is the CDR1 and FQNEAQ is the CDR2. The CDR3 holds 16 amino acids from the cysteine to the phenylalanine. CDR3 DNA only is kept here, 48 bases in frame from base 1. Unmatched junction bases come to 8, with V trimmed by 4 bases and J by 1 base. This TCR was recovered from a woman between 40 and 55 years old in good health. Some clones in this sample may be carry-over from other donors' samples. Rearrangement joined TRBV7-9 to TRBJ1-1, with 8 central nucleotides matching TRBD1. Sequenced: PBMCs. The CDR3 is CASSYGQGQGNTEAFF. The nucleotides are TGTGCCAGCAGCTACGGACAGGGTCAGGGGAACACTGAAGCTTTCTTT.